The 25 T cell receptor beta chains given below trace back to one sample, sequenced in a study of blood T cell repertoires in COVID-19. Assay: immunoSEQ multiplex PCR; the TCRdb copy retains only in-frame clones and omits some. The table shows about 40,000 clones, with around 77% occurring only once. The material sequenced was peripheral blood. The receptors derive from a woman aged 80 or older with acute or convalescent COVID-19.

This sequence joins TRBV19 and TRBJ1-5, with a possible D match to TRBD1 (6 bases). CDR3 length: 16 amino acids. Germline V gives CDR1 LNHDA, CDR2 SQIVND (reference sequence). V was shortened by 7 bases and J by 7 bases, with 23 bases between the two germline ends. The CDR3, as DNA: TGTGCCAGTAAACCATATGAACAGGGTCCTCGACAGCCCCAGCATTTT. Its protein product is CASKPYEQGPRQPQHF.

The table lists this clone with a few counts. The chain recombines TRBV2 with TRBJ1-1, with D perhaps matching TRBD1 (5 bases). Trimming pared 7 bases from V and 1 base from J, leaving 16 bases between. The CDR3 consists of 15 residues. Germline V lookup: CDR1 SNHLY, CDR2 FYNNEI. The CDR3 protein is CASTPVRTPNTEAFF. The CDR3 DNA follows: TGTGCCAGCACCCCCGTTCGGACACCGAACACTGAAGCTTTCTTT.

This clone is a singleton in its sample. The chain is built from TRBV5-1 and TRBJ1-4; a weak D match, TRBD1 (5 bases). The CDR3 loop spans 14 amino acids. Germline V gene lookup returns CDR1 SGHRS and CDR2 YFSETQ. Between the trimmed V and J ends, which lost 4 bases and 0 bases, there was a span of 7 bases. This chain's CDR3 is CASSKTATNEKLFF. The CDR3 nucleotides read TGCGCCAGCAGCAAGACAGCAACTAATGAAAAACTGTTTTTT.

The chain combines TRBV9 with TRBJ1-2; TRBD1 matches at 7 bases. V lost 10 bases and J lost 3; bases outside the gene matches: 15. The germline V gene has CDR1 SGDLS and CDR2 YYNGEE. The CDR3 is made up of 15 amino acids. Here the CDR3 DNA reads TGTGCCCGCCGGACAGGAAGGGCTTTCCACTATGGCTACACCTTC. Its protein is CARRTGRAFHYGYTF.

This chain joins TRBV6-2 or TRBV6-3 and TRBJ1-4; D is ambiguous. Trimming left V 0 bases short and J 0 bases short, with 8 bases between. The CDR3 totals 16 residues. Germline V CDR1 and CDR2: MNHEY, SVGEGT. The CDR3 bases are TGTGCCAGCAGTTACTCCGTAGAAGCAACTAATGAAAAACTGTTTTTT. As protein: CASSYSVEATNEKLFF.

The CDR3 here is CASSAAGGYLHSQYF. The CDR3 coding sequence is TGTGCCAGCAGTGCAGCGGGAGGGTATCTACACTCGCAGTATTTT. The rearrangement uses TRBV6-2 or TRBV6-3 and TRBJ2-3, with TRBD2 identical over 10 bases. V was pared by 5 bases and J by 10 bases, with 12 bases of the junction left unmatched. Germline CDR1 reads MNHEY; CDR2 reads SVGEGT. The CDR3 length is 15 residues.

J is TRBJ2-7 and V is TRBV11-2, with a possible D match to TRBD2 (6 bases). Trimming stripped 2 bases from V and 6 bases from J, with 14 bases between. The CDR3 runs 14 residues. Germline CDR1 reads SGHAT; CDR2 reads FQNNGV. CDR3 coding DNA: TGTGCCAGCAGCTTAACGCGGGATGCAGGCGAGCAGTACTTC. Protein product: CASSLTRDAGEQYF.

The V call is TRBV6-6, the J call TRBJ2-3; 8 bases fit TRBD1. The CDR3 has 16 amino acids. The junction had 9 bases not matched to a gene; V was cut back by 7 bases and J by 0 bases. CDR1 is MNHNY and CDR2 is SVGAGI in the germline V gene (reference sequence). The CDR3 here is CASTVNRGESTDTQYF. DNA for the CDR3: TGTGCCAGCACCGTTAACAGGGGGGAAAGCACAGATACGCAGTATTTT.

CDR3 loop: CASSFRTDLLHTLDEQYF. The CDR3 DNA follows: TGTGCCAGCAGCTTCCGGACAGACCTGTTGCATACCCTGGACGAGCAGTACTTC. The rearrangement uses TRBV13 and TRBJ2-7; tentatively, D is TRBD1 (6 bases). V was cut by 3 bases and J by 5 bases, with 26 bases left in between. This CDR3 contains 18 residues. Germline values: CDR1 PRHDT, CDR2 FYEKMQ (reference sequence).

The gene calls are TRBV6-5 and TRBJ1-2, with D perhaps TRBD1 (5 bases). V was clipped by 9 bases and J by 3 bases, with 17 bases between them. From germline, CDR1 is MNHEY and CDR2 SVGAGI. This CDR3 has 14 residues. This CDR3 is CASTRGGVDYGYTF. CDR3 bases: TGTGCCAGTACGAGGGGAGGGGTTGACTATGGCTACACCTTC.

The chain links TRBV27 to TRBJ2-3; tentative D call: TRBD1 (5 bases). V was trimmed by 5 bases and J by 9 bases, leaving 15 bases between them. Germline CDR1 is MNHEY and CDR2 is SMNVEV (reference sequence). The length of the CDR3 is 13 residues. CDR3 DNA sequence: TGTGCCAGCAGTCCCCTCAGGGTGGGCACGCAGTATTTT. Protein: CASSPLRVGTQYF.

The chain is built from TRBV7-6 and TRBJ2-2; a possible D gene is TRBD1 (6 bases). The V and J ends lost 10 bases and 1 base respectively, with 16 bases between them. Germline V CDR1 and CDR2: SGHVS, FNYEAQ. The CDR3 covers 15 residues. CDR3: CATTPRTVNTGELFF. The CDR3 DNA sequence: TGTGCCACCACACCGAGGACAGTGAACACCGGGGAGCTGTTTTTT.

This clone appeared a single time. The V and J genes are TRBV5-1 and TRBJ2-2, with 8 nucleotides matching TRBD1. CDR3 length: 14 residues. Germline CDR1 and CDR2: SGHRS and YFSETQ. V was pared by 2 bases and J by 5 bases, with 2 bases of the junction left unmatched. CDR3 nucleotide sequence: TGCGCCAGCAGCTTAAGGACAGGGACCGGGGAGCTGTTTTTT. Protein product: CASSLRTGTGELFF.

This clone has more than one count but fewer than ten. The J gene is TRBJ2-3, the V gene TRBV6-1; D call uncertain. This CDR3 is built from 15 residues. CDR1 and CDR2 from the germline V gene are MNHNS and SASEGT. Trimming stripped 0 bases from V and 0 bases from J, with 7 bases between. This CDR3 is CASSEARPSTDTQYF. The CDR3 nucleotides read TGTGCCAGCAGTGAAGCGCGTCCGAGCACAGATACGCAGTATTTT.

The rearrangement joins TRBV30 to TRBJ2-3; TRBD2 agrees at 7 bases. The CDR3 runs to 14 residues. Unmatched junction bases numbered 8, after V lost 8 bases and J lost 0 bases. Per germline, CDR1 GTSNPN and CDR2 SVGIG (reference sequence). CDR3 in amino acids: CAVDRDYSTDTQYF. Written as DNA, the CDR3 is TGTGCCGTTGACCGGGACTACAGCACAGATACGCAGTATTTT.

This sequence joins TRBV21-1 and TRBJ2-2; the D segment call TRBD2 is taken from the table without a DNA check. TRBV21-1 is a documented pseudogene. The CDR3 is 17 amino acids. DNA for the CDR3: TGTGCCAGCAGCAAAGATGATAGCGGGACGGGGACCGGGGAGCTGTTTTTT. The encoded protein is CASSKDDSGTGTGELFF.

V usage is TRBV18 and J usage is TRBJ2-1; 8 bases fit TRBD2. This CDR3 has 17 amino acids. Per germline, CDR1 KGHSH and CDR2 LQKENI. V was clipped by 1 base and J by 9 bases; unmatched bases: 14. This CDR3 is CASSPQELAGSSGEQFF. The CDR3 region has the DNA TGTGCCAGCTCACCACAAGAGTTAGCGGGATCCTCCGGTGAGCAGTTCTTC.

The chain carries TRBV5-4 and TRBJ2-5; D is perhaps TRBD2 (6 bases). Trimming took off 3 bases at V and 5 bases at J, with 20 bases between the two ends. Per the germline V gene, CDR1 is SGHNT and CDR2 is YYREEE (reference sequence). This CDR3 has 16 amino acids. CDR3 coding DNA: TGTGCCAGCAGCTGGGGCGGGACTCAGGGCGCCGAGACCCAGTACTTC. It specifies CASSWGGTQGAETQYF.

CDR3 sequence (DNA): TGTGCCAGCAGCCTCCGCTCCTATAATTCACCCCTCCACTTT. This translates into CASSLRSYNSPLHF. This chain connects TRBV7-2 to TRBJ1-6; D gene unclear. Trimming shortened V by 5 bases and J by 0 bases, and 5 bases separated the two germline ends. The CDR3 has 14 amino acids. From germline, CDR1 is SGHTA and CDR2 FQGNSA. The whole variable domain, remainder taken from reference TRBV7-2 and TRBJ1-6, is GAGVSQSPSNKVTEKGKDVELRCDPISGHTALYWYRQSLGQGLEFLIYFQGNSAPDKSGLPSDRFSAERTGGSVSTLTIQRTQQEDSAVYLCASSLRSYNSPLHFGNGTRLTVT.

The chain combines TRBV2 with TRBJ2-5, with TRBD2 as a possible D gene (7 bases). Germline V gene sequence: CDR1 SNHLY, CDR2 FYNNEI. The CDR3 loop spans 14 amino acids. V dropped 7 bases and J dropped 5 bases, with 17 bases sitting between them. The CDR3 is CASTVWTRGETQYF. The DNA for the CDR3 is TGTGCCAGCACGGTTTGGACTAGGGGGGAGACCCAGTACTTC.

The V call is TRBV28, the J call TRBJ1-4; no clear D. The CDR3 covers 15 residues. Germline CDR1 MDHEN, CDR2 SYDVKM. V lost 6 bases and J 7 bases, leaving 18 bases between the germline ends. The CDR3 region is CASRQSLGSTEKLFF. The CDR3 DNA is TGTGCCAGCAGACAGTCCCTGGGGAGTACTGAAAAACTGTTTTTT.

This CDR3 is CASRPTGGRGYTF. The CDR3 DNA follows: TGTGCCAGCAGGCCGACAGGGGGCCGTGGCTACACCTTC. V and J are TRBV6-5 and TRBJ1-2; 10 bases agree with TRBD1. CDR1 MNHEY and CDR2 SVGAGI come from the germline V gene. V gave up 6 bases and J gave up 7 bases; unmatched junction bases: 5. This CDR3 is built from 13 residues.

The rearrangement joins TRBV29-1 to TRBJ1-2; no clear D. The CDR3 is made up of 11 amino acids. Germline CDR1 and CDR2: SQVTM and ANQGSEA. V was clipped by 0 bases and J by 10 bases, with 9 bases between them. CDR3: CSVEDPGAYTF. CDR3 DNA: TGCAGCGTTGAAGATCCGGGAGCCTACACCTTC.

This clone has only one observation. The chain is built from TRBV11-2 and TRBJ1-4; a possible D gene is TRBD1 (6 bases). The CDR3 is 16 amino acids. With 5 bases removed from V and 4 bases from J, the gap between germline ends came to 17 bases. Germline CDR1 SGHAT, CDR2 FQNNGV. The CDR3 loop is CASSQGVYRDNEKLFF. DNA of the CDR3: TGTGCCAGCAGCCAAGGGGTATACAGGGATAATGAAAAACTGTTTTTT.

This clone was picked up one time. The CDR3 loop reads CASSTTTGYGYTF. For the CDR3, the DNA is TGTGCCAGCAGCACCACGACAGGTTATGGCTACACCTTC. The chain links TRBV21-1 to TRBJ1-2; TRBD1, the table's D call, was not compared with the DNA. TRBV21-1 is flagged as a pseudogene. The CDR3 length is 13 residues.